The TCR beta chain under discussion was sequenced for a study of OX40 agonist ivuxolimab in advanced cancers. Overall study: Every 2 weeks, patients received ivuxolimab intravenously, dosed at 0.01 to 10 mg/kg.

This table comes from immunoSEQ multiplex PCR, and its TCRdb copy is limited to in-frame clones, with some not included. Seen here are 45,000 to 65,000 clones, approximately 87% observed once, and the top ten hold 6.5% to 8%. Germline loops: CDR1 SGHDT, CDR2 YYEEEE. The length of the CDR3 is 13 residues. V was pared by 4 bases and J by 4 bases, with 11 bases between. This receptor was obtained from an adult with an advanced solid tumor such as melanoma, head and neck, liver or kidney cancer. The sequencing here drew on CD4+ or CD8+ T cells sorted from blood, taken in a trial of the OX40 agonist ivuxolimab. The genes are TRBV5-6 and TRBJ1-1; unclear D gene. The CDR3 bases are TGTGCCAGCAGCCGAGAGCGGTCCACTGAAGCTTTCTTT. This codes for CASSRERSTEAFF.